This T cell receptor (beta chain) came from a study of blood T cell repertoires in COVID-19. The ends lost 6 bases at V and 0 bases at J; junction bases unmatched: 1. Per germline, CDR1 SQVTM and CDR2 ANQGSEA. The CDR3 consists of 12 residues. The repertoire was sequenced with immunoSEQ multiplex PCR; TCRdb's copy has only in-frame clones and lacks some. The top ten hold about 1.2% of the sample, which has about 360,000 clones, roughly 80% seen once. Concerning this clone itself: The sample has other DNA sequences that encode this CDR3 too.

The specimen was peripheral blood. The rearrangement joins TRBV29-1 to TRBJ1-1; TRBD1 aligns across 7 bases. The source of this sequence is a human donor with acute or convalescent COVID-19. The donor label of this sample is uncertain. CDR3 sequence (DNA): TGCAGCGTAAGGGGGCTGAACACTGAAGCTTTCTTT. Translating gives CSVRGLNTEAFF.